The rows below give T cell receptor beta chains drawn from one sample of a study of cytomegalovirus exposure and HLA in healthy donors. Repertoires were generated with immunoSEQ multiplex PCR, while TCRdb's copy carries only in-frame clones and drops some. The sample includes approximately 210,000 clones, 82% of them seen just once. The sequencing sample was made of PBMCs. These receptors were collected from a man between 40 and 49 years old in good health and CMV-seropositive. Both conserved end residues are part of each CDR3. D genes are given only for firm matches. Clone size is stated in some rows and not others, as once, few, many or a class when expanded.

>NA|TRBV6-1|TRBD2|TRBJ2-3
TGTGCCAGCAGTGAACGAGGACTAGCGGCCGACACAGATACGCAGTATTTT
CASSERGLAADTDTQYF
>NA|TRBV18|TRBD1|TRBJ1-3
TGTGCCAGCTCACTAAACAGGGGAGATGGAAACACCATATATTTT
CASSLNRGDGNTIYF
>NA|TRBV29-1|NA|TRBJ1-2
TGCAGCGTTGAGCAGCAGGCCCACTATGGCTACACCTTC
CSVEQQAHYGYTF
>NA|TRBV30|TRBD2|TRBJ2-5
TGTGCCTGGAGACTAGCGGGAGGGGGGACCCAGTACTTC
CAWRLAGGGTQYF
>NA|TRBV7-9|NA|TRBJ1-3
TGTGCCAGCAGCCCCCGCGGAGTCTCTGGAAACACCATATATTTT
CASSPRGVSGNTIYF
>NA|TRBV7-9|TRBD2|TRBJ2-5
TGTGCCAGCAGCCAAAGCGGGACGGAGACCCAGTACTTC
CASSQSGTETQYF
>NA|TRBV4-1|NA|TRBJ2-7
TGCGCCAGCAGCCAAGATAGGGGGGGGATTTACGAGCAGTACTTC
CASSQDRGGIYEQYF
>NA|TRBV6-1|NA|TRBJ1-4
TGTGCCAGTGGCGACAGGTTTAATGAAAAACTGTTTTTT
CASGDRFNEKLFF
>NA|TRBV30|NA|TRBJ2-2
TGTGCCTGGAATAATCAGGGCGCCGGGGAGCTGTTTTTT
CAWNNQGAGELFF
>NA|TRBV5-1|TRBD1|TRBJ2-3
TGCGCCAGCAGCCCACGACAGGGGGCACTAGATACGCAGTATTTT
CASSPRQGALDTQYF
>NA|TRBV30|NA|TRBJ2-3
TGTGCCCGGAGTGTACGAGGGCCTAGCACAGATACGCAGTATTTT
CARSVRGPSTDTQYF
>NA|TRBV5-1|TRBD2|TRBJ2-1
TGCGCCAGCAGCGACGGACTAGATGAGCAGTTCTTC
CASSDGLDEQFF
>NA|TRBV5-6|NA|TRBJ1-5
TGTGCCAGCAGCTTGCAGGGGTCTCAGCCCCAGCATTTT
CASSLQGSQPQHF
>NA|TRBV19|TRBD2|TRBJ2-2
TGTGCCAGTAGTCCAGGACTAGCGGGAGGGCTACGTGCCGGGGAGCTGTTTTTT
CASSPGLAGGLRAGELFF
>NA|TRBV28|NA|TRBJ1-1
TGTGCCAGCAGTTTAGAGGGACAGAACACTGAAGCTTTCTTT
CASSLEGQNTEAFF
>NA|TRBV5-5|TRBD1|TRBJ1-5
TGTGCCAGCAGCCAGGGGGTGACAGGGGGCTTCGGCAATCAGCCCCAGCATTTT
CASSQGVTGGFGNQPQHF
>NA|TRBV5-4|TRBD2|TRBJ2-7
TGTGCCAGCAGCGCTGAACTAGCGGGTGAGCAGTACTTC
CASSAELAGEQYF
>NA|TRBV30|TRBD2|TRBJ2-1
TGTGCCTGGAGTGTTGGCGGGAGCTCCTACAATGAGCAGTTCTTC
CAWSVGGSSYNEQFF
>NA|TRBV18|NA|TRBJ1-2
TGTGCCAGCTCACCACCGGGTCCGGGAAACTATGGCTACACCTTC
CASSPPGPGNYGYTF
>few|TRBV18|NA|TRBJ1-4
TGTGCCAGCCGGGGGGAAGGTGAAAAACTGTTTTTT
CASRGEGEKLFF
>few|TRBV7-8|TRBD1|TRBJ1-2
TGTGCCAGCAGCTTAGGGGACAGCCAGGTTGGCTACACCTTC
CASSLGDSQVGYTF
>NA|TRBV27|NA|TRBJ1-1
TGTGCCAGCAGTTTCGGGGGGGGAGAGGACACTGAAGCTTTCTTT
CASSFGGGEDTEAFF
>NA|TRBV9|TRBD2|TRBJ2-3
TGTGCCAGCAGCGTAGGGGAGGGAGTGGGAACAGATACGCAGTATTTT
CASSVGEGVGTDTQYF
>NA|TRBV5-1|TRBD1|TRBJ1-2
TGCGCCAGCAGCATCACCGGGACAGGGGGCTATGGCTACACCTTC
CASSITGTGGYGYTF
>NA|TRBV27|TRBD1|TRBJ2-3
TGTGCCAGCCGAGCACCCCCGGGACAGGGTCCAGATACGCAGTATTTT
CASRAPPGQGPDTQYF
>NA|TRBV7-9|TRBD1|TRBJ2-2
TGTGCCAGCAGCTTGGCTACCGGGACAGGGAGCGCCGGGGAGCTGTTTTTT
CASSLATGTGSAGELFF
>NA|TRBV6-6|TRBD2|TRBJ2-7
TGTGCCAGCCAGCGGGAGTCGTTTCACGAGCAGTACTTC
CASQRESFHEQYF
>few|TRBV6-6|TRBD1|TRBJ1-5
TGTGCCAGCAGAGGACAGGGGGCTAGCAATCAGCCCCAGCATTTT
CASRGQGASNQPQHF
>NA|TRBV7-9|NA|TRBJ2-1
TGTGCCAGCAGCTTTGCCGGGACCTACAATGAGCAGTTCTTC
CASSFAGTYNEQFF